This TCR beta chain appears in the sequencing data of a study of control samples from healthy donors and cancer patients. This table comes from immunoSEQ multiplex PCR, and its TCRdb copy is limited to in-frame clones, with some not included. Found here are around 140,000 clones, 75% to 95% of them singletons; the top ten hold 2% to 3%. V lost 10 bases and J lost 0, with 22 bases in between. CDR1 is SGDLS and CDR2 is YYNGEE in the germline V gene. The CDR3 consists of 17 residues. The sequenced sample was blood. This TCR derives from a man between 40 and 49 years old in good health. V is TRBV9 and J is TRBJ1-4; TRBD1 is a possible D gene (5 bases). The DNA for the CDR3 is TGTGCCGGGAATCAAGGGGAATCACCCACAACTAATGAAAAACTGTTTTTT. Residues: CAGNQGESPTTNEKLFF.